The 14 T cell receptor beta chains listed next were all sequenced from one sample in a study of T cells in women clearing cervical HPV infection. The assay was immunoSEQ multiplex PCR, and TCRdb's table has in-frame clones only and misses some. The sample has over 45,000 clones. The sample comprised blood buffy coat. The receptors originated from a woman aged 18-70 years with a cervical HPV16 infection that either progressed to CIN3+ or cleared (not recorded which).

CDR3 DNA (partial): TGTGCCAGCAGCCTATACACTGAA. Translated, it gives CASSLYTE. The full CDR3 sequence reads CASSLYTEAFF. The V gene is TRBV7-2, the J gene TRBJ1-1, with no clear D. The CDR3 goes on 3 residues after the read ends, and that part is filled in from the germline J gene. The CDR3 extends over 11 amino acids. With 5 bases removed from V and 3 bases from J, the gap between germline ends came to 4 bases. Looked up from germline, CDR1 is SGHTA and CDR2 is FQGNSA.

Comments on this clone: Read data end 3 residues before the CDR3 end; the end is taken from the germline J gene. The chain carries TRBV19 and TRBJ2-7, with a weak D call TRBD1 (6 bases). Germline V gene lookup returns CDR1 LNHDA and CDR2 SQIVND (reference sequence). This CDR3 spans 13 amino acids. V shed 4 bases and J shed 0 bases, with 7 bases lying between them. Incomplete CDR3 DNA: TGTGCCAGTAGTACGGGACACTCCTACGAG. It yields the protein CASSTGHSYE. From start to end, the CDR3 is CASSTGHSYEQYF. Combining the CDR3 with reference TRBV19 and TRBJ2-7 gives the whole variable domain DGGITQSPKYLFRKEGQNVTLSCEQNLNHDAMYWYRQDPGQGLRLIYYSQIVNDFQKGDIAEGYSVSREKKESFPLTVTSAQKNPTAFYLCASSTGHSYEQYFGPGTRLTVT.

Remarks on this clone: The missing CDR3 end, 3 residues past where the read stops, is filled in from the germline J gene. J is TRBJ1-1 and V is TRBV7-9; unclear D gene. The CDR3 spans 13 residues. Germline CDR1 reads SEHNR; CDR2 reads FQNEAQ (reference sequence). V lost 4 bases and J 2 bases, leaving 8 bases between the germline ends. The CDR3 is CASSSSVNTEAFF. The sequenced part of the CDR3 DNA is TGTGCCAGCAGCTCCAGCGTTAACACTGAA.

Comments on this clone: Read sequence stops 3 residues before the CDR3 end, and the germline J gene provides the missing end. The V gene is TRBV28, the J gene TRBJ2-5, with D possibly matching TRBD2 (5 bases). Trimming pared 1 base from V and 1 base from J, leaving 10 bases between. Germline V gene lookup returns CDR1 MDHEN and CDR2 SYDVKM. The CDR3 spans 15 residues. CDR3 residues: CASSLSSAGQETQYF. CDR3 DNA (partial): TGTGCCAGCAGTTTATCCTCGGCGGGCCAAGAGACC.

With regard to this clone: Read data end 3 residues before the CDR3 end; the end is taken from the germline J gene. The chain is built from TRBV5-1 and TRBJ2-3; 9 bases align to TRBD2. This CDR3 is 17 amino acids long. In germline, CDR1 is SGHRS, CDR2 YFSETQ. Trimming removed 4 bases from V and 0 bases from J; junction bases left unmatched: 9. The CDR3: CASSNPLAGTSTDTQYF. The CDR3 bases that were read are TGCGCCAGCAGCAATCCCCTAGCGGGAACTAGCACAGATACG.

A remark on this clone: The read gets to within 3 residues of the CDR3 end, and the germline J gene fills in the rest. V is TRBV20-1 and J is TRBJ1-5, with TRBD1 identical over 7 bases. Trimming removed 3 bases from V and 4 bases from J; junction bases left unmatched: 6. The CDR3 is 14 amino acids. The germline V gene encodes CDR1 DFQATT and CDR2 SNEGSKA (reference sequence). The CDR3 protein is CSASSARGNQPQHF. The part of the CDR3 DNA that was read is TGCAGTGCTAGTTCTGCCAGGGGGAATCAGCCC.

On this clone itself: The CDR3 end lies 3 residues beyond the end of the read and is filled in from the germline J gene. The chain recombines TRBV7-3 with TRBJ1-3, with a tentative D call TRBD1 (6 bases). This CDR3 contains 15 residues. Germline V CDR1 and CDR2: SGHTA, FQGTGA. V lost 4 bases, J lost 2 bases, and 12 bases lay in between. The CDR3 bases that were read are TGTGCCAGCAGCTCCACAGGGTCGACTGGAAACACC. Translated: CASSSTGSTGNT. The entire CDR3 reads CASSSTGSTGNTIYF. The complete variable domain, with remaining parts taken from reference TRBV7-3 and TRBJ1-3, reads GAGVSQTPSNKVTEKGKYVELRCDPISGHTALYWYRQSLGQGPEFLIYFQGTGAADDSGLPNDRFFAVRPEGSVSTLKIQRTERGDSAVYLCASSSTGSTGNTIYFGEGSWLTVV.

Note on this clone: Sequencing ends 3 residues short of the CDR3 end; the germline J gene provides the rest. V is TRBV4-1 and J is TRBJ1-2, with D maybe TRBD1 (5 bases). V was cut by 0 bases and J by 4 bases, with 6 bases left in between. CDR1 is MGHRA and CDR2 is YSYEKL in the germline V gene. This CDR3 is 13 amino acids long. The DNA read from the CDR3 is TGCGCCAGCAGCCAAGACAGGGCCTATGGC. As protein: CASSQDRAYG. The entire CDR3 sequence reads CASSQDRAYGYTF.

With respect to this clone: Read sequence stops 3 residues before the CDR3 end, and the germline J gene provides the missing end. The chain couples TRBV5-1 to TRBJ2-3; 9 bases agree with TRBD1. The CDR3 sequence is 17 residues long. The V segment lost 1 base and the J segment 2 bases; nucleotides outside the gene matches: 8. Germline V lookup: CDR1 SGHRS, CDR2 YFSETQ. The chain's CDR3 is CASSLYGGTGYTDTQYF. The sequenced CDR3 bases are TGCGCCAGCAGCTTGTACGGTGGGACAGGGTACACAGATACG.

Of note for this clone: The observed sequence ends 3 residues before the CDR3 terminus, with the missing tail filled in from the germline J gene. The J gene is TRBJ2-2, the V gene TRBV2, with TRBD2 matching over 11 bases. J was trimmed by 7 bases and V by 2 bases; bases with no gene match: 3. The CDR3 spans 15 residues. Looked up from germline, CDR1 is SNHLY and CDR2 is FYNNEI. The CDR3 bases that were read are TGTGCCAGCAGTGAACTAGCGGGGGGAATCGGGGAG. It encodes CASSELAGGIGE. The CDR3 as a whole reads CASSELAGGIGELFF.

As concerns this clone: Read data end 3 residues before the CDR3 end; the end is taken from the germline J gene. V gene TRBV4-2 combines with J gene TRBJ2-7, with D maybe TRBD1 (5 bases). The CDR3 has 14 residues. Trimming removed 1 base from V and 3 bases from J, with 10 bases in between. CDR1 is LGHNA and CDR2 is YNFKEQ in the germline V gene. CDR3 bases read: TGTGCCAGCAGCCAAGCAGGGTGGAACTACGAG. This translates into CASSQAGWNYE. The CDR3 as a whole reads CASSQAGWNYEQYF.

Comments on this clone: The read ends 3 residues shy of where the CDR3 ends; the end is completed using the germline J gene. This rearrangement joins TRBV20-1 to TRBJ2-4, with D unclear. Trimming took off 6 bases at V and 0 bases at J, with 3 bases between the two ends. The CDR3 runs to 11 residues. CDR1 is DFQATT and CDR2 is SNEGSKA in the germline V gene (reference sequence). The CDR3 sequence: CSALAKNIQYF. The CDR3 DNA, read in part, is TGCAGTGCACTAGCCAAAAACATT.

In the case of this clone: The CDR3 end falls 3 residues outside the read, so it is completed with the germline J gene. The J gene is TRBJ2-1, the V gene TRBV14; TRBD2 agrees at 7 bases. Germline-derived CDR1 and CDR2 are SGHDN and FVKESK. The CDR3 runs 15 residues. Trimming cost V 4 bases and J 3 bases; bases outside gene matches: 6. The CDR3 is CASSRAGGIYNEQFF. Partial CDR3 DNA: TGTGCCAGCAGCCGCGCCGGGGGGATCTACAATGAG.

As regards this clone: The read halts 3 residues ahead of the CDR3 end, with the missing end drawn from the germline J gene. V usage is TRBV5-1 and J usage is TRBJ2-3; TRBD1 might be the D (5 bases). Trimming removed 0 bases from V and 3 bases from J, with 11 bases in between. The CDR3 spans 15 residues. Germline CDR1 and CDR2: SGHRS and YFSETQ. CDR3 loop: CASSLGTLGTDTQYF. The CDR3 bases that were read are TGCGCCAGCAGCTTGGGGACACTGGGGACAGATACG.